This T cell receptor beta chain was sequenced during a study of chemoradiotherapy in HPV16-positive cancers (dated by TCRdb to between 2021 and 2023). Turning to the overall study: Candidate HPV-specific T-cell clones and common TCR motifs were defined by functional T-cell assays performed on cells from two HPV16-positive patients. Whether T-cell immunity against the HPV oncoproteins E6 and E7 changes during chemoradiotherapy and whether survival is affected by this immunity were examined in the study. TCR repertoires from over 75 patients with HPV-related cancers were then used to track the candidate HPV-specific TCRs and motifs.

Receptor libraries were prepared by the immunoSEQ multiplex PCR assay. Entries here come from immuneACCESS through TCRdb and include only in-frame sequences with V and J called. Some clones fail to appear in such tables; in the studies checked, an unresolved V gene covers under half of the shortfall, and the cause of the remainder is unknown. The sample yields around 15,000 clones; roughly 69% were counted once. Of the sample, about 19% falls within the top ten clones. This clone showed up just a few times. Its antigen is unknown. The sample holds no much larger clone one base away, and base qualities are not on file. General conclusions and limits of the study: The survival association was reported for HPV16-positive patients, and the functional definition of HPV-specific T cells was derived from only a couple of HPV16-positive patients. Expansion of candidate HPV-specific clones and E7-related TCR motifs was observed in the tumor microenvironment during treatment, whereas no such expansion was observed for non-HPV-specific T cells. Among HPV16-positive patients, expansion of HPV-responsive T cells during chemoradiotherapy was associated with better recurrence-free survival.

Repertoires were sampled repeatedly over the course of chemoradiotherapy, so clonal expansion could be followed in the tumor microenvironment. Trimming at the junction amounts to 5 bases on V and 0 bases on J, and the germline ends lie 16 bases apart. The CDR3 contains 16 residues, cysteine and phenylalanine counted. Just CDR3 DNA is preserved here, 48 bases in frame from base 1. The CDR1 and CDR2 encoded by the germline V gene are SGHVS and FQNEAQ. This chain joins TRBV7-8 to TRBJ1-2; D gene: possibly TRBD1, on 6 matching bases. This receptor was identified in a human donor with HPV-associated anogenital cancer. This sample was taken from a patient who underwent chemoradiotherapy. The CDR3 reads CASSETGTPPNYGYTF. The DNA sequence follows: TGTGCCAGCAGCGAAACTGGGACACCTCCTAACTATGGCTACACCTTC.